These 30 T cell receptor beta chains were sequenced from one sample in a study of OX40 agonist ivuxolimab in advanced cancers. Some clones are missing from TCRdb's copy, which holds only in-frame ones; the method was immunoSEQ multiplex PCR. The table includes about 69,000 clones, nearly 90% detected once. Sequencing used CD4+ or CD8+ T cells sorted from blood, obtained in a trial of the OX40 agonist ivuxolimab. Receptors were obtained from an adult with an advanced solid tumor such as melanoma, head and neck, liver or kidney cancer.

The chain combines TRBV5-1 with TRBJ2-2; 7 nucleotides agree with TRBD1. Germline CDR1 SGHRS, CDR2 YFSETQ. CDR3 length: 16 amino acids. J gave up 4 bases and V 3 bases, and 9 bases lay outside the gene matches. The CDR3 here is CASSSFDRVATGELFF. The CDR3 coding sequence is TGCGCCAGCAGCTCATTCGACAGGGTAGCCACCGGGGAGCTGTTTTTT.

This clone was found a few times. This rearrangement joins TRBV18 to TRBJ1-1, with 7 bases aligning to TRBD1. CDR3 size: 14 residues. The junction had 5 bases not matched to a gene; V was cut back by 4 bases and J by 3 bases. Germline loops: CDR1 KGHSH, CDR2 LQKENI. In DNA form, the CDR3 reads TGTGCCAGCTCACTGACAGGGCTGGACACTGAAGCTTTCTTT. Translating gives CASSLTGLDTEAFF. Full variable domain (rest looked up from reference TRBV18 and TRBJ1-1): NAGVMQNPRHLVRRRGQEARLRCSPMKGHSHVYWYRQLPEEGLKFMVYLQKENIIDESGMPKERFSAEFPKEGPSILRIQQVVRGDSAAYFCASSLTGLDTEAFFGQGTRLTVV.

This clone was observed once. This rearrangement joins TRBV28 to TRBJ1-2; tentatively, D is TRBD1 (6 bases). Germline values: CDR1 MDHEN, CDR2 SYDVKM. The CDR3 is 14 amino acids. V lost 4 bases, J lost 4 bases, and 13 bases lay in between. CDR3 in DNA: TGTGCCAGCAGTTCGTCGGACAGCCTCTATGGCTACACCTTC. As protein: CASSSSDSLYGYTF.

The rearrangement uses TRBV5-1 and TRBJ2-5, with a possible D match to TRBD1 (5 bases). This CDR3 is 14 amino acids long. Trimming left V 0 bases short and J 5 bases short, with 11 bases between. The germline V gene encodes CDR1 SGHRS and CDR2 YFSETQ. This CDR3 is CASSLGSRAETQYF. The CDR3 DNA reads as TGCGCCAGCAGCTTGGGGTCCAGGGCCGAGACCCAGTACTTC.

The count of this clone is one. The chain's CDR3 is CASSLSTSGIHNEQFF. The CDR3 DNA is TGTGCCAGCAGCCTATCTACTAGCGGGATTCACAATGAGCAGTTCTTC. This rearrangement joins TRBV11-3 to TRBJ2-1; 10 nucleotides line up with TRBD2. The trim removed 5 bases at V and 5 bases at J, leaving 9 bases unmatched. The germline V gene encodes CDR1 SGHNT and CDR2 YENEEA. The CDR3 loop spans 16 amino acids.

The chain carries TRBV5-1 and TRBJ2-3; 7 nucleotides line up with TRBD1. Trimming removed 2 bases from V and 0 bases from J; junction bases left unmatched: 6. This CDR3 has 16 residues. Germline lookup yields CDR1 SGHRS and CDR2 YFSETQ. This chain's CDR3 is CASSLGGSTSTDTQYF. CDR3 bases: TGCGCCAGCAGCTTAGGGGGCAGCACTAGCACAGATACGCAGTATTTT.

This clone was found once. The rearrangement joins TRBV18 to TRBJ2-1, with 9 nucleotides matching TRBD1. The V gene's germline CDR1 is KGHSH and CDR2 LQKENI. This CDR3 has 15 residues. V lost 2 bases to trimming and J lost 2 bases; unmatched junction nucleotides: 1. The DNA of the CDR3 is TGTGCCAGCTCACCAGGGACAGGGACCTACAATGAGCAGTTCTTC. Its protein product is CASSPGTGTYNEQFF.

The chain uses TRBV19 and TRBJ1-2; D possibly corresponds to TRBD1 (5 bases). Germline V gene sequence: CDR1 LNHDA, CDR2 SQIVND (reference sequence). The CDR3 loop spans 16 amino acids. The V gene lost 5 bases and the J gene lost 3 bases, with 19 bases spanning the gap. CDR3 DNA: TGTGCCAGTAGTCCAGGAGGAGGGGTCACGTACTATGGCTACACCTTC. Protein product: CASSPGGGVTYYGYTF. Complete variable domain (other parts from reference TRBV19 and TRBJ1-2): DGGITQSPKYLFRKEGQNVTLSCEQNLNHDAMYWYRQDPGQGLRLIYYSQIVNDFQKGDIAEGYSVSREKKESFPLTVTSAQKNPTAFYLCASSPGGGVTYYGYTFGSGTRLTVV.

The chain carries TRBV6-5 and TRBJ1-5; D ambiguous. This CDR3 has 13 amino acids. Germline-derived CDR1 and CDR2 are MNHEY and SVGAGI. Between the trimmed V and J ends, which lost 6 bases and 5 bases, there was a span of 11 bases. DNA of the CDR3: TGTGCCAGCAGAGACGGACCCTATCAGCCCCAGCATTTT. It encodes CASRDGPYQPQHF.

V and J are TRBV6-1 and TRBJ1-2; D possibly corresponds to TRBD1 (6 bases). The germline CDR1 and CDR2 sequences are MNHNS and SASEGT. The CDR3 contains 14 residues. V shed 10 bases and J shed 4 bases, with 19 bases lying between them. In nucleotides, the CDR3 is TGTGCCATCACTACAGGGCCTTCCACCTATGGCTACACCTTC. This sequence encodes CAITTGPSTYGYTF.

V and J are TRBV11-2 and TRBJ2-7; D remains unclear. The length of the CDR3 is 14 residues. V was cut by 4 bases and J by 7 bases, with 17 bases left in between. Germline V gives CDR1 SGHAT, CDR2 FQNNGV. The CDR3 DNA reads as TGTGCCAGCAGCTCCCAATCGGCGTCACGGGAGCAGTACTTC. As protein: CASSSQSASREQYF. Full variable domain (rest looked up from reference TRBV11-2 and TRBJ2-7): EAGVAQSPRYKIIEKRQSVAFWCNPISGHATLYWYQQILGQGPKLLIQFQNNGVVDDSQLPKDRFSAERLKGVDSTLKIQPAKLEDSAVYLCASSSQSASREQYFGPGTRLTVT.

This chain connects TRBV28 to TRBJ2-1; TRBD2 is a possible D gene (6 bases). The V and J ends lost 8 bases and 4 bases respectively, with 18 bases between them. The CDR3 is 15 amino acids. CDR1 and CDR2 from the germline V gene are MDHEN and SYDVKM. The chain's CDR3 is CASEIGGALYNEQFF. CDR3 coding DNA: TGTGCCAGCGAAATTGGAGGGGCGTTGTACAATGAGCAGTTCTTC. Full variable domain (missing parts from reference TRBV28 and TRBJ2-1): DVKVTQSSRYLVKRTGEKVFLECVQDMDHENMFWYRQDPGLGLRLIYFSYDVKMKEKGDIPEGYSVSREKKERFSLILESASTNQTSMYLCASEIGGALYNEQFFGPGTRLTVL.

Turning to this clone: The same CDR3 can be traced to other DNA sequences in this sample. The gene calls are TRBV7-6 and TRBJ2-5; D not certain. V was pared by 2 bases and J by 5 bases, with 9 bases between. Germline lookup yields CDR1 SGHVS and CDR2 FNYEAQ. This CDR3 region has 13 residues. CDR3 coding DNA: TGTGCCAGCAGCTTACAGGTTTGGGAGACCCAGTACTTC. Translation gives CASSLQVWETQYF.

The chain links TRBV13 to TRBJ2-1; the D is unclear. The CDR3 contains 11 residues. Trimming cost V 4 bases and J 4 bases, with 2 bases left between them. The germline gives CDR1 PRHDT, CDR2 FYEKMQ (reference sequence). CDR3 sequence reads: CASSSYNEQFF. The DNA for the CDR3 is TGTGCCAGCAGCTCTTACAATGAGCAGTTCTTC.

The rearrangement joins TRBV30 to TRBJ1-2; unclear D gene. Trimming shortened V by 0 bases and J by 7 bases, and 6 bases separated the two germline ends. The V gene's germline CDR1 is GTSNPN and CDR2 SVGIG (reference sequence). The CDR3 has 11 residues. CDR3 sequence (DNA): TGTGCCTGGAGTGTAGAAGTTGGCTACACCTTC. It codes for CAWSVEVGYTF.

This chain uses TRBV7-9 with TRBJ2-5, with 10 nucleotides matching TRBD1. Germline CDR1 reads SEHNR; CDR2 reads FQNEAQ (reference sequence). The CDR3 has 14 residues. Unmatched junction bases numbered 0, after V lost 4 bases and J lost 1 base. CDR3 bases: TGTGCCAGCAGCTGGGACAGGGGCCAAGAGACCCAGTACTTC. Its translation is CASSWDRGQETQYF. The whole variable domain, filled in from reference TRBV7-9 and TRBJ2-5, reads DTGVSQNPRHKITKRGQNVTFRCDPISEHNRLYWYRQTLGQGPEFLTYFQNEAQLEKSRLLSDRFSAERPKGSFSTLEIQRTEQGDSAMYLCASSWDRGQETQYFGPGTRLLVL.

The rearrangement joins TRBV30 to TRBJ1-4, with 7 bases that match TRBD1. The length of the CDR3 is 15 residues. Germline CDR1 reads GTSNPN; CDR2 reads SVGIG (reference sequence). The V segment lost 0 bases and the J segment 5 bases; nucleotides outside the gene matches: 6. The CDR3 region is CAWSVQGLANEKLFF. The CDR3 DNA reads TGTGCCTGGAGTGTACAGGGGCTCGCGAATGAAAAACTGTTTTTT.

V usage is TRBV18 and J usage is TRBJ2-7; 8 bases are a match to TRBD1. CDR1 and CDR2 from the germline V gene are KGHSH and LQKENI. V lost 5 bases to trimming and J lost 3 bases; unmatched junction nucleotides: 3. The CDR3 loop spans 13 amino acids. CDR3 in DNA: TGTGCCAGCTCAGGAACAGGGGGCTACGAGCAGTACTTC. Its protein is CASSGTGGYEQYF.

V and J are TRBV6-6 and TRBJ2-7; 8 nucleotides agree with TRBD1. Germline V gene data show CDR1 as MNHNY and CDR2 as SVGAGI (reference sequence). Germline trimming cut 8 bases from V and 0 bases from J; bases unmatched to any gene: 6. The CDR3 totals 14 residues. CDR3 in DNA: TGTGCCAGCCAGGGGACAGGCCTCTCCTACGAGCAGTACTTC. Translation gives CASQGTGLSYEQYF.

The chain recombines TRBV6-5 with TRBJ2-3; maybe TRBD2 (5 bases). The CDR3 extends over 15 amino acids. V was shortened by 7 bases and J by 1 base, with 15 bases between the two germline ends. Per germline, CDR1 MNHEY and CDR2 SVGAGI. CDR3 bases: TGTGCCAGCAAATACGGGATGGCTGGCACAGATACGCAGTATTTT. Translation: CASKYGMAGTDTQYF.

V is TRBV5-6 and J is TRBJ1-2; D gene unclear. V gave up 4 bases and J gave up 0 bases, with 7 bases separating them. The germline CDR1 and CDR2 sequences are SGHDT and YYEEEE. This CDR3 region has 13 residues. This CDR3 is CASSTPSNYGYTF. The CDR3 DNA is TGTGCCAGCAGCACTCCGTCTAACTATGGCTACACCTTC.

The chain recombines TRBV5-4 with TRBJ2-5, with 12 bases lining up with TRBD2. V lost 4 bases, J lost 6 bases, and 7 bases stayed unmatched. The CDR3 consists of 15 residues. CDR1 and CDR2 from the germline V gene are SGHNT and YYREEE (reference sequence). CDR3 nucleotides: TGTGCCAGCAGCACCGGCCTAGCGGGAGGGCAGACCCAGTACTTC. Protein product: CASSTGLAGGQTQYF.

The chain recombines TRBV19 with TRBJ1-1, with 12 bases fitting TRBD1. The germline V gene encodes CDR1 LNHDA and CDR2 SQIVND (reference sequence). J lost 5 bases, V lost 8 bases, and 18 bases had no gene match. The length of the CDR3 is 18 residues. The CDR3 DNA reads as TGTGCCAGTCAAAAAAGGTCGGGGACAGGGGGCGTAAGGACTGAAGCTTTCTTT. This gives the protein CASQKRSGTGGVRTEAFF.

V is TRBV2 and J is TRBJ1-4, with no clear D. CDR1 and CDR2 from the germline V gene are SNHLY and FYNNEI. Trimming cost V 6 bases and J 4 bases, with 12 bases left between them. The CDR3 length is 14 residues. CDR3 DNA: TGTGCCAGCAGAGCCTACAGTAATAATGAAAAACTGTTTTTT. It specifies CASRAYSNNEKLFF.

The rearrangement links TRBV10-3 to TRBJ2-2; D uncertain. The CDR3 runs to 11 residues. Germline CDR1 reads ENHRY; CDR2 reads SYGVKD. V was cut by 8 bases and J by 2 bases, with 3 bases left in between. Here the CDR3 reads CAIGNTGELFF. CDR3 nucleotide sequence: TGTGCCATCGGAAACACCGGGGAGCTGTTTTTT.

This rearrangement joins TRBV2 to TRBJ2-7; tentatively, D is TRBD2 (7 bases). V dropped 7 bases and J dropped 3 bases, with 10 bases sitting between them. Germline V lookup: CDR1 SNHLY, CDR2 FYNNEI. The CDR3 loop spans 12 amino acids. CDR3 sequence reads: CASNGGLYEQYF. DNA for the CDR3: TGTGCCAGCAACGGGGGGCTCTACGAGCAGTACTTC. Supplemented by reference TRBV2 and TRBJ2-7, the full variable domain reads EPEVTQTPSHQVTQMGQEVILRCVPISNHLYFYWYRQILGQKVEFLVSFYNNEISEKSEIFDDQFSVERPDGSNFTLKIRSTKLEDSAMYFCASNGGLYEQYFGPGTRLTVT.

This CDR3 reads CSAHKGNTQYF. CDR3 sequence (DNA): TGCAGTGCCCACAAGGGTAATACGCAGTATTTT. V gene TRBV20-1 combines with J gene TRBJ2-3; no reliable D call. The CDR3 is 11 residues long. V lost 6 bases to trimming and J lost 7 bases, with 11 bases between them. The germline CDR1 and CDR2 sequences are DFQATT and SNEGSKA (reference sequence).

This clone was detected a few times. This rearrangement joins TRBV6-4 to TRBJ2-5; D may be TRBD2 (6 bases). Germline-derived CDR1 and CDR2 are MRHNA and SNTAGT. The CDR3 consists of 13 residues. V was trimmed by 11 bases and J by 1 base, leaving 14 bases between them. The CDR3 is CAFNGSCQETQYF. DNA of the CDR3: TGTGCCTTTAACGGGAGTTGCCAAGAGACCCAGTACTTC.

The DNA for the CDR3 is TGCAGCGTTGTGCCAGGGACGGGAACCTCCTACGAGCAGTACTTC. As protein: CSVVPGTGTSYEQYF. The chain carries TRBV29-1 and TRBJ2-7; tentatively, D is TRBD1 or TRBD2 (5 bases each). The ends were cut back, 4 bases at V and 0 bases at J, with 16 bases in the middle. Looked up from germline, CDR1 is SQVTM and CDR2 is ANQGSEA. The CDR3 sequence is 15 residues long.

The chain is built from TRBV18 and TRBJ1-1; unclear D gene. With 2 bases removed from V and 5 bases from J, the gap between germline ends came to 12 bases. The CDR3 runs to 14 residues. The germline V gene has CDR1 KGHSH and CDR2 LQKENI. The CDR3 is CASSPWQDGTEAFF. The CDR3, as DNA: TGTGCCAGCTCACCATGGCAGGACGGAACTGAAGCTTTCTTT.